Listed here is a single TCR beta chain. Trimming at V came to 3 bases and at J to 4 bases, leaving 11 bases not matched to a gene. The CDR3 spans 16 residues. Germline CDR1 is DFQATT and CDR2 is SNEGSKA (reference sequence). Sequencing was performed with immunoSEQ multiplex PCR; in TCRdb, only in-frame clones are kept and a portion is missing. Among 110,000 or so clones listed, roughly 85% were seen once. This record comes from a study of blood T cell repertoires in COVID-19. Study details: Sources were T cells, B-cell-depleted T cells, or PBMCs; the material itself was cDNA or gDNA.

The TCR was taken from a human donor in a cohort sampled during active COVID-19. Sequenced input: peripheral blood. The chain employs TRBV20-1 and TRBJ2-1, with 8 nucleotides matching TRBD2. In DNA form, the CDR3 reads TGCAGTGCTAGTTTCGGGGGGGAACTCTCTTACAATGAGCAGTTCTTC. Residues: CSASFGGELSYNEQFF.